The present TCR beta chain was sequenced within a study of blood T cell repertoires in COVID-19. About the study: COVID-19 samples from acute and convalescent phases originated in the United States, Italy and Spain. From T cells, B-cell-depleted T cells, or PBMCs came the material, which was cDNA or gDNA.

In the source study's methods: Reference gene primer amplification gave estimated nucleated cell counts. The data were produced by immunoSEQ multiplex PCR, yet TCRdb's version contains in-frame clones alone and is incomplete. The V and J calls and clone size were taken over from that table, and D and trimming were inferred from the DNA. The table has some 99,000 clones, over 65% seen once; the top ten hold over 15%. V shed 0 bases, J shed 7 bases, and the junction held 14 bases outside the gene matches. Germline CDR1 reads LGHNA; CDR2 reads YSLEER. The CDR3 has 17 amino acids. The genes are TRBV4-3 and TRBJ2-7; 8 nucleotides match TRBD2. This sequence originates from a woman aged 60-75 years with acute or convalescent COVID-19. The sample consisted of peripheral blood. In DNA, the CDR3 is TGCGCCAGCAGCCAAGATTGGACGCGGGAGGCCTACTTAGAGCAGTACTTC. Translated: CASSQDWTREAYLEQYF.